These T cell receptor beta chains were read from a single sample in a study of OX40 agonist ivuxolimab in advanced cancers. Here immunoSEQ multiplex PCR was the method, and the copy in TCRdb shows in-frame clones only, minus some. The sample contains 68,000 or so clones, 70% to 90% of which appear only once. This material consisted of CD4+ or CD8+ T cells sorted from blood, taken in a trial of the OX40 agonist ivuxolimab. The receptors stem from an adult with an advanced solid tumor such as melanoma, head and neck, liver or kidney cancer. CDR3s include the opening cysteine and the closing phenylalanine or tryptophan. Each record gives: V gene, J gene, clone size, D gene, CDR3 DNA, CDR3 protein. The D gene is left open where the match is weak. Size tells how often a clone was seen (once, few, many) or the class of an expanded clone, and some rows leave it out.

V gene: TRBV7-2
J gene: TRBJ1-1
clone size: NA
D gene: NA
CDR3 DNA: TGTGCCAGCAGCTTTGGGACTTACACTGAAGCTTTCTTT
CDR3 protein: CASSFGTYTEAFF

V gene: TRBV4-3
J gene: TRBJ2-5
clone size: NA
D gene: TRBD1
CDR3 DNA: TGCGCCAGCAGCCAAGATAGGGGACAGCAAGAGACCCAGTACTTC
CDR3 protein: CASSQDRGQQETQYF

V gene: TRBV14
J gene: TRBJ2-1
clone size: once
D gene: TRBD2
CDR3 DNA: TGTGCCAGCAGCCATGTACTAGCGGGGGGGCGCAGTGAGCAGTTCTTC
CDR3 protein: CASSHVLAGGRSEQFF

V gene: TRBV2
J gene: TRBJ1-1
clone size: NA
D gene: NA
CDR3 DNA: TGTGCCAGTGCGGCGACGGTTTCGGAGGCTTTCTTT
CDR3 protein: CASAATVSEAFF

V gene: TRBV18
J gene: TRBJ1-4
clone size: few
D gene: NA
CDR3 DNA: TGTGCCAGCTCACCGTTGAGAGCTAATGAAAAACTGTTTTTT
CDR3 protein: CASSPLRANEKLFF

V gene: TRBV6-5
J gene: TRBJ2-2
clone size: NA
D gene: NA
CDR3 DNA: TGTGCCAGCAGTTACTCGACCCCAGGGAACACCGGGGAGCTGTTTTTT
CDR3 protein: CASSYSTPGNTGELFF

V gene: TRBV2
J gene: TRBJ2-1
clone size: once
D gene: TRBD2
CDR3 DNA: TGTGCCAGCACCCCCTCGCGGGGGGCCTACAATGAGCAGTTCTTC
CDR3 protein: CASTPSRGAYNEQFF

V gene: TRBV7-6
J gene: TRBJ1-2
clone size: NA
D gene: TRBD1
CDR3 DNA: TGTGCCAGCAGCTTAGCGCCAGCGGGACAGGCGGCCGGCTACACCTTC
CDR3 protein: CASSLAPAGQAAGYTF

V gene: TRBV5-1
J gene: TRBJ2-1
clone size: NA
D gene: TRBD2
CDR3 DNA: TGCGCCAGCAGCACCGGACTAGCGGGGAATGAGCAGTTCTTC
CDR3 protein: CASSTGLAGNEQFF

V gene: TRBV28
J gene: TRBJ1-4
clone size: NA
D gene: NA
CDR3 DNA: TGTGCCATCCAAAGGGGGGTCCGGGAAAAACTGTTTTTT
CDR3 protein: CAIQRGVREKLFF

V gene: TRBV5-1
J gene: TRBJ1-2
clone size: NA
D gene: NA
CDR3 DNA: TGCGCCAGCAGCTTCTGGGCGCGGAACTATGGCTACACCTTC
CDR3 protein: CASSFWARNYGYTF

V gene: TRBV2
J gene: TRBJ2-2
clone size: NA
D gene: NA
CDR3 DNA: TGTGCCAGCAGGGACAGGACAGGAGGGGCCGGGGAGCTGTTTTTT
CDR3 protein: CASRDRTGGAGELFF

V gene: TRBV6-6
J gene: TRBJ2-7
clone size: NA
D gene: NA
CDR3 DNA: TGTGCCACTGCCGAGGGGGGGACCTACGAGCAGTACTTC
CDR3 protein: CATAEGGTYEQYF